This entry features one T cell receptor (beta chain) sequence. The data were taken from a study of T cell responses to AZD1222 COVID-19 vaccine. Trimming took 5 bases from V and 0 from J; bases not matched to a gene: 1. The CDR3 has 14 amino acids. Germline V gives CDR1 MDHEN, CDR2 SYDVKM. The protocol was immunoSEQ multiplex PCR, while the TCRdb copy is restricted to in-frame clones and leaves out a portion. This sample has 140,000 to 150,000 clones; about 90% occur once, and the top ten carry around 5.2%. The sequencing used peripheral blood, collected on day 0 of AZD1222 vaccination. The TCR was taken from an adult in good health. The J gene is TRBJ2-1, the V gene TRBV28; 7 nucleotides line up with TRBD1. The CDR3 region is CASSDRASYNEQFF. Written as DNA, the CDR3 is TGTGCCAGCAGTGACAGGGCCTCCTACAATGAGCAGTTCTTC.